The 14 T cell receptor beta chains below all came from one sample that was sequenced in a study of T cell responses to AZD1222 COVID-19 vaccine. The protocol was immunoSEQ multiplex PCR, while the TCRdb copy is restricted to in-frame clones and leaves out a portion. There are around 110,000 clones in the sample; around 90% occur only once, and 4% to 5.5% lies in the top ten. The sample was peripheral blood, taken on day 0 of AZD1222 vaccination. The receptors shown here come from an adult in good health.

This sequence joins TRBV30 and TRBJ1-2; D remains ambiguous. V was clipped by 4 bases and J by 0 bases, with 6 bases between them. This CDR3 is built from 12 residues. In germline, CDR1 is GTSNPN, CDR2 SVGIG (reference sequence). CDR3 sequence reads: CAWILANYGYTF. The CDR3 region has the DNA TGTGCCTGGATCTTAGCTAACTATGGCTACACCTTC.

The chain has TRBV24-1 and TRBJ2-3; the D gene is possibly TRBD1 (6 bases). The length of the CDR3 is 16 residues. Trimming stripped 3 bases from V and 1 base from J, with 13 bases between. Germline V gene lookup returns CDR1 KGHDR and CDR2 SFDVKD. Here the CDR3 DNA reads TGTGCCACCAGTGATATCAGGGGTAGGGGCACAGATACGCAGTATTTT. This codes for CATSDIRGRGTDTQYF.

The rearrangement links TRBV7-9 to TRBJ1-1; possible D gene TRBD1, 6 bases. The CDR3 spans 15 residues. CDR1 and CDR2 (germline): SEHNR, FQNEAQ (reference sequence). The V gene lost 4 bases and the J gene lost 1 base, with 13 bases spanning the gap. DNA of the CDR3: TGTGCCAGCAGCTCCCGGGGGCAGCAGAACACTGAAGCTTTCTTT. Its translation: CASSSRGQQNTEAFF.

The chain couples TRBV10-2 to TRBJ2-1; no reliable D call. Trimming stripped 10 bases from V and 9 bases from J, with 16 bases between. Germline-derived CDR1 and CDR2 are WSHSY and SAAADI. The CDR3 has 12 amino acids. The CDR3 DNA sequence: TGCGCCACCACATACTCCCCCGGTGAGCAGTTCTTC. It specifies CATTYSPGEQFF.

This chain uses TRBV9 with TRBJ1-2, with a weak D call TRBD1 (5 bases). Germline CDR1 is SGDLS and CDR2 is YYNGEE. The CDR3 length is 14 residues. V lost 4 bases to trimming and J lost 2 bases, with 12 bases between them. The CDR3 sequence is CASSFTGANYGYTF. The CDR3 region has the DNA TGTGCCAGCAGCTTCACCGGGGCGAACTATGGCTACACCTTC. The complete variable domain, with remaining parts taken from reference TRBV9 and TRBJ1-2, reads DSGVTQTPKHLITATGQRVTLRCSPRSGDLSVYWYQQSLDQGLQFLIQYYNGEERAKGNILERFSAQQFPDLHSELNLSSLELGDSALYFCASSFTGANYGYTFGSGTRLTVV.

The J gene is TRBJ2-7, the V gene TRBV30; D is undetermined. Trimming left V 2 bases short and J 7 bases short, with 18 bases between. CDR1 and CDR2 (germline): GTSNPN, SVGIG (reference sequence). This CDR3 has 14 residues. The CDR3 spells CAWSRSGSLGEQYF. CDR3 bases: TGTGCCTGGAGTCGAAGTGGGTCGTTGGGAGAGCAGTACTTC.

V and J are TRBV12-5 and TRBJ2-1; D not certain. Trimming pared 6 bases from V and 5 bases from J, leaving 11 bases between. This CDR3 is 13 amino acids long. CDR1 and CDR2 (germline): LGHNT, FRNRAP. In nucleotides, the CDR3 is TGTGCTAGTGGAACCGAGCGCGACAATGAGCAGTTCTTC. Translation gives CASGTERDNEQFF.

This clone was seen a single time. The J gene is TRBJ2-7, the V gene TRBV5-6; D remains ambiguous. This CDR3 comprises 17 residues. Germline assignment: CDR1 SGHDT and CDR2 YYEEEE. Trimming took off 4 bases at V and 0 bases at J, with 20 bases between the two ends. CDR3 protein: CASSPLVDLNPSYEQYF. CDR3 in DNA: TGTGCCAGCAGCCCCCTCGTCGACTTAAACCCCTCCTACGAGCAGTACTTC.

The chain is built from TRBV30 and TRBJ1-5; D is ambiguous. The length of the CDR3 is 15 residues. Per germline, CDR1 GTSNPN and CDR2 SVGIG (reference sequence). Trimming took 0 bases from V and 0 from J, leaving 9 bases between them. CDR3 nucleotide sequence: TGTGCCTGGAGTGTGCAGGACCCTAGCAATCAGCCCCAGCATTTT. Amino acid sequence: CAWSVQDPSNQPQHF.

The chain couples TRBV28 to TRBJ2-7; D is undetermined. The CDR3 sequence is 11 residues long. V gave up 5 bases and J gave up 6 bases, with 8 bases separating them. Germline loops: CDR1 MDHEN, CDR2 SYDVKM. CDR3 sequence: CASSPLTEQYF. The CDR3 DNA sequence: TGTGCCAGCAGTCCATTGACCGAGCAGTACTTC.

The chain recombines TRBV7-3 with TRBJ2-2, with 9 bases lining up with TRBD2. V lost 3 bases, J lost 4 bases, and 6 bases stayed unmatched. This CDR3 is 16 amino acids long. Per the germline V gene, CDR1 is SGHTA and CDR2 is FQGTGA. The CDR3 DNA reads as TGTGCCAGCAGCTTGGGCCTAGCGGGAAGCACCGGGGAGCTGTTTTTT. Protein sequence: CASSLGLAGSTGELFF.

The CDR3 DNA reads TGCAGCGTCGGTTTGCGGTTAAGCTCCTACGAGCAGTACTTC. Translation: CSVGLRLSSYEQYF. This chain joins TRBV29-1 and TRBJ2-7; D is unclear. Germline CDR1 SQVTM, CDR2 ANQGSEA. The CDR3 covers 14 residues. Trimming stripped 6 bases from V and 0 bases from J, with 15 bases between.

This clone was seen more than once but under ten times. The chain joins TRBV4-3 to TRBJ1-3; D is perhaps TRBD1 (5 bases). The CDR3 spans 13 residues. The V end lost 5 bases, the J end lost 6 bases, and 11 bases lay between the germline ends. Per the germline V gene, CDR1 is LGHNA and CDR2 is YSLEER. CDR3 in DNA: TGCGCCAGCAGCAAAGGGGCAGAAAACACCATATATTTT. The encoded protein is CASSKGAENTIYF.

CDR3 bases: TGTGCCAGCAGCCGAGGCTCAGGGGAGCTGTTTTTT. Translation: CASSRGSGELFF. The genes are TRBV12-3 or TRBV12-4 and TRBJ2-2; D uncertain. CDR3 length equals 12 residues. Trimming cost V 6 bases and J 8 bases, with 10 bases left between them.